This T cell receptor (beta chain) was obtained from a study of T cells expressing NK-cell markers. Study observations and caveats: A few donors likewise had their CD3+CD56-NKG2C+ fraction led by these clonotypes. Dominant NKG2C+ clonotypes accounted for roughly 1.0-8% of CD8+ T cells in a handful of donors.

TCRdb reprocessed the 5' RACE reads, with one entry per CDR3 protein and no DNA. This table lists a few hundred thousand distinct CDR3 sequences. CDR3 length equals 11 residues. About this clonotype: Its antigen is still unknown.

Input material: blood T cells: a sorted CD56 or NKG2C T cell subset, CD4+ or CD8+ T cells, or bulk PBMC T cells (not recorded which). This sequence originates from a man aged 18 to 29 in good health. The chain is built from TRBV23-1 and TRBJ2-1; the D call from TCRdb, TRBD2, cannot be confirmed without DNA. TRBV23-1 counts as an open reading frame of uncertain function. CDR3 in amino acids: CASSVGPEQFF.